Below, 2 T cell receptor beta chains from the same sample are listed, as sequenced in a study of blood T cells in healthy people across ages. Primers used in a second PCR of roughly 6 to 12 cycles were a sample-barcoded 5' primer and a J-beta primer mix. From the 5' RACE reads, TCRdb called clonotypes with MiXCR, one entry per CDR3 protein. The sample holds hundreds of thousands of distinct CDR3 sequences; more than 45% are singletons and the top ten take roughly 14%. Sequenced: blood. The source of these receptors is a woman older than 75 in good health.

The genes are TRBV20-1 and TRBJ2-3, with a tentative D call TRBD2 (6 bases). The CDR3 runs 13 residues. Germline V lookup: CDR1 DFQATT, CDR2 SNEGSKA (reference sequence). Trimming took 3 bases from V and 2 from J, leaving 9 bases between them. The chain's CDR3 is CSARRGATDTQYF. For the CDR3, the DNA is TGCAGTGCTAGGCGCGGGGCCACAGATACGCAGTATTTT.

This clonotype was counted ten times or more. The chain couples TRBV20-1 to TRBJ2-5, with TRBD1 identical over 9 bases. The CDR3 has 15 amino acids. V was pared by 3 bases and J by 4 bases, with 9 bases of the junction left unmatched. CDR1 DFQATT and CDR2 SNEGSKA come from the germline V gene (reference sequence). The CDR3 DNA sequence: TGCAGTGCTAGGCCGGGACAGGGTCCCCGAGAGACCCAGTACTTC. It specifies CSARPGQGPRETQYF.